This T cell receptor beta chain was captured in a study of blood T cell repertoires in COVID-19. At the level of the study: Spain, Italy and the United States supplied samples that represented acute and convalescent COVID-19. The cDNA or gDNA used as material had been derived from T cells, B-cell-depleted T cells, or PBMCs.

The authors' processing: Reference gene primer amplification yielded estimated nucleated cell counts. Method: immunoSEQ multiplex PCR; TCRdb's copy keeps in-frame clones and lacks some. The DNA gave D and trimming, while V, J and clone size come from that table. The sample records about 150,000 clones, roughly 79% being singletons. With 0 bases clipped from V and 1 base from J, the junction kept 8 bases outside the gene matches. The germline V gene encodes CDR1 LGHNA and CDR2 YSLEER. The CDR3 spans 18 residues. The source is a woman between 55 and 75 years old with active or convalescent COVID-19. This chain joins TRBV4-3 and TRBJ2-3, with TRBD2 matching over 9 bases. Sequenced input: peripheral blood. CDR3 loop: CASSQDHSGRGGTDTQYF. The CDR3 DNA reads TGCGCCAGCAGCCAAGACCATAGCGGGAGAGGAGGCACAGATACGCAGTATTTT.